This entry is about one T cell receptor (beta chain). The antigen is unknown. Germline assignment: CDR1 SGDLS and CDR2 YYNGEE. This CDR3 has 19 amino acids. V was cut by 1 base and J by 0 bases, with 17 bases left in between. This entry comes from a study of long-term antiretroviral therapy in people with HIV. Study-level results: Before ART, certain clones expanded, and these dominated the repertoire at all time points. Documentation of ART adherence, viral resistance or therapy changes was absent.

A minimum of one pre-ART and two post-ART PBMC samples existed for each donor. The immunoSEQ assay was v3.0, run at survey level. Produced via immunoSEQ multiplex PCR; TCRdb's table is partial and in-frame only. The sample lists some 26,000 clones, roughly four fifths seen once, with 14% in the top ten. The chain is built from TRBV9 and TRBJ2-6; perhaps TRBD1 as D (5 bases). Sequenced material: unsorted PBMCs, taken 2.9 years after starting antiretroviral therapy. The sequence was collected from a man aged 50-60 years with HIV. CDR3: CASSVWTSLEASGANVLTF. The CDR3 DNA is TGTGCCAGCAGCGTATGGACATCCCTTGAGGCCTCTGGGGCCAACGTCCTGACTTTC.